These 16 T cell receptor beta chains came from one sample sequenced in a study of blood T cells in healthy people across ages. Through a sample-barcoded 5' primer and a J-beta primer mix, a second PCR was run for 7 to 11 cycles. TCRdb re-called the 5' RACE reads with MiXCR, one entry per CDR3 protein. The table has hundreds of thousands of distinct CDR3 sequences, roughly 44% seen once; the top ten hold approximately 20%. The sample was blood. Receptor source: a man aged 60 to 69 in good health.

This clonotype was seen a handful of times. The chain carries TRBV7-9 and TRBJ2-5, with D maybe TRBD2 (6 bases). Germline V CDR1 and CDR2: SEHNR, FQNEAQ (reference sequence). Trimming pared 1 base from V and 2 bases from J, leaving 14 bases between. The CDR3 runs 16 residues. The DNA for the CDR3 is TGTGCCAGCAGCTTAGGGCTAGCGCAAACACAAGAGACCCAGTACTTC. Translated, it gives CASSLGLAQTQETQYF.

This chain joins TRBV5-6 and TRBJ1-2; 9 nucleotides line up with TRBD1. The CDR3 has 13 amino acids. The germline V gene has CDR1 SGHDT and CDR2 YYEEEE. V shed 4 bases, J shed 8 bases, and the junction held 6 bases outside the gene matches. The CDR3 region has the DNA TGTGCCAGCAGCCTTGGACAGGGGTTCGGCTACACCTTC. Protein sequence: CASSLGQGFGYTF.

This clonotype was counted a few times. The chain employs TRBV12-1 and TRBJ2-7; no DNA check was done on the table's D call, TRBD1. TRBV12-1 is marked as a pseudogene. The CDR3 has 16 residues. CDR3 region: CASSYPPRDRDDEQYF. Written as DNA, the CDR3 is TGTGCCAGCAGCTACCCTCCTCGGGACAGGGACGACGAGCAGTACTTC.

The chain combines TRBV6-1 with TRBJ1-2; TRBD1 is a possible D gene (6 bases). The germline V and J ends were trimmed by 6 bases and 3 bases, with 8 bases remaining between them. Germline V gene data show CDR1 as MNHNS and CDR2 as SASEGT. This CDR3 has 12 residues. CDR3 nucleotides: TGTGCCAGCAGAGGACAGCACTATGGCTACACCTTC. Its protein is CASRGQHYGYTF.

This clonotype appeared a few times. The chain couples TRBV20-1 to TRBJ1-5; no definite D call. The germline gives CDR1 DFQATT, CDR2 SNEGSKA (reference sequence). The V and J ends lost 6 bases and 5 bases respectively, with 11 bases between them. The CDR3 is 12 residues long. CDR3 sequence (DNA): TGCAGTGCCTTACGGGGAGATCAGCCCCAGCATTTT. Amino acids: CSALRGDQPQHF.

The chain employs TRBV21-1 and TRBJ2-3; the listed D gene, TRBD2, was not tested against the DNA. TRBV21-1 is noted as a pseudogene. The CDR3 totals 21 residues. CDR3 DNA: TGTGCCAGCAGCAAAAATATTGTCCCGGGACTAGCGGGGGGCCTCACAGATACGCAGTATTTT. Its translation is CASSKNIVPGLAGGLTDTQYF.

The chain recombines TRBV12-3 or TRBV12-4 with TRBJ2-5; 11 nucleotides match TRBD2. The length of the CDR3 is 16 residues. Trimming at V came to 4 bases and at J to 1 base, leaving 5 bases not matched to a gene. Written as DNA, the CDR3 is TGTGCCAGCAGTTCGGGACTAGCGGCTTTCCAAGAGACCCAGTACTTC. It specifies CASSSGLAAFQETQYF.

J is TRBJ1-1 and V is TRBV7-8, with no clear D. The CDR3 loop spans 14 amino acids. Trimming took 3 bases from V and 4 from J, leaving 12 bases between them. Germline V gene lookup returns CDR1 SGHVS and CDR2 FQNEAQ. The CDR3 DNA is TGTGCCAGCAGCTTTCCGACTGCCGGCACTGAAGCTTTCTTT. Translating it yields CASSFPTAGTEAFF.

This chain connects TRBV5-6 to TRBJ2-2, with TRBD2 identical over 7 bases. This CDR3 has 17 amino acids. Looked up from germline, CDR1 is SGHDT and CDR2 is YYEEEE. The V segment lost 4 bases and the J segment 5 bases; nucleotides outside the gene matches: 14. CDR3 amino acids: CASSPTAGVLGTGELFF. DNA of the CDR3: TGTGCCAGCAGCCCCACGGCGGGGGTCCTCGGGACCGGGGAGCTGTTTTTT.

This clonotype was seen just once. This sequence joins TRBV18 and TRBJ2-7; the match to TRBD1 covers 9 bases. J was trimmed by 2 bases and V by 2 bases; bases with no gene match: 4. CDR3 size: 15 residues. Germline lookup yields CDR1 KGHSH and CDR2 LQKENI. In DNA form, the CDR3 reads TGTGCCAGCTCACCAGGGACAGGGATGGCCTACGAGCAGTACTTC. This translates into CASSPGTGMAYEQYF.

Only a few counts were recorded for this clonotype. The chain has TRBV12-3 or TRBV12-4 and TRBJ2-4; D call uncertain. The V gene lost 3 bases and the J gene lost 0 bases, with 9 bases spanning the gap. This CDR3 contains 15 residues. The CDR3 DNA follows: TGTGCCAGCAGTTTTCGGGCAGTAGCCAAAAACATTCAGTACTTC. Its translation is CASSFRAVAKNIQYF.

About this clonotype: One end of the junction is discordant with germline, which a read error may explain. The rearrangement links TRBV20-1 to TRBJ2-7; 7 bases line up with TRBD1. CDR1 DFQATT and CDR2 SNEGSKA come from the germline V gene (reference sequence). CDR3 length: 12 residues. The CDR3 DNA sequence: TGTAGTGCAGAGACAGGGCGCTACGAGCAGTACTTC. Translating gives CSAETGRYEQYF.

This clonotype was seen repeatedly, ten times or more. The chain employs TRBV7-2 and TRBJ2-5, with D unclear. In germline, CDR1 is SGHTA, CDR2 FQGNSA. Trimming removed 0 bases from V and 3 bases from J, with 11 bases in between. CDR3 length equals 15 residues. CDR3 sequence: CASSLAMAAEETQYF. The CDR3 coding sequence is TGTGCCAGCAGCTTAGCGATGGCAGCCGAAGAGACCCAGTACTTC.

This clonotype turned up a few times. The chain is built from TRBV6-1 and TRBJ2-6, with 7 bases fitting TRBD1. This CDR3 contains 18 residues. Trimming cost V 5 bases and J 4 bases; bases outside gene matches: 14. The germline gives CDR1 MNHNS, CDR2 SASEGT. The CDR3 here is CASSKRRQGAVGANVLTF. DNA of the CDR3: TGTGCCAGCAGTAAACGAAGACAGGGTGCCGTCGGGGCCAACGTCCTGACTTTC.

The chain couples TRBV5-1 to TRBJ2-3, with 7 bases matching TRBD2. J gave up 0 bases and V 4 bases, and 11 bases lay outside the gene matches. This CDR3 is built from 17 residues. CDR1 is SGHRS, CDR2 YFSETQ, per germline. CDR3 in DNA: TGCGCCAGCAGCCAGATACCGAGCGGGACTAGCACAGATACGCAGTATTTT. Translating it yields CASSQIPSGTSTDTQYF.

The DNA of the CDR3 is TGTGCCAGCAGTTTATCGGCAGGACTAGCAATCTACGAGCAGTACTTC. This sequence encodes CASSLSAGLAIYEQYF. The rearrangement links TRBV27 to TRBJ2-7, with TRBD2 identical over 8 bases. The CDR3 is made up of 16 amino acids. Unmatched junction bases numbered 7, after V lost 0 bases and J lost 3 bases. Germline V gene sequence: CDR1 MNHEY, CDR2 SMNVEV (reference sequence).